These 18 T cell receptor beta chains share one sample of origin, sequenced in a study of blood T cells in healthy people across ages. Through a sample-barcoded 5' primer and a J-beta primer mix, a second PCR was run for about 6 to 11 cycles. TCRdb reprocessed the 5' RACE reads via MiXCR and lists one record per CDR3 protein. The sample shows approximately 790,000 distinct CDR3 sequences, less than 80% of them seen only once. Sequencing was done on a sample of blood. These receptors originate from a man aged 25 to 40 in good health.

This chain joins TRBV15 and TRBJ2-7; the D is unclear. Germline V gives CDR1 LNHNV, CDR2 YYDKDF (reference sequence). V gave up 1 base and J gave up 2 bases, with 9 bases separating them. This CDR3 has 14 residues. This chain's CDR3 is CATSRGSLTYEQYF. The DNA of the CDR3 is TGTGCCACCAGCAGAGGGTCGCTCACCTACGAGCAGTACTTC.

The rearrangement joins TRBV7-8 to TRBJ2-3, with 9 bases identical to TRBD2. In germline, CDR1 is SGHVS, CDR2 FQNEAQ. Trimming cost V 5 bases and J 6 bases; bases outside gene matches: 12. The CDR3 has 16 residues. Here the CDR3 reads CASSPASGARGDTQYF. For the CDR3, the DNA is TGTGCCAGCAGCCCAGCTAGCGGGGCCCGCGGGGATACGCAGTATTTT. The whole variable domain, remainder taken from reference TRBV7-8 and TRBJ2-3, is GAGVSQSPRYKVAKRGQDVALRCDPISGHVSLFWYQQALGQGPEFLTYFQNEAQLDKSGLPSDRFFAERPEGSVSTLKIQRTQQEDSAVYLCASSPASGARGDTQYFGPGTRLTVL.

This sequence joins TRBV7-2 and TRBJ2-5; D is perhaps TRBD1 (6 bases). Per the germline V gene, CDR1 is SGHTA and CDR2 is FQGNSA. Trimming cost V 1 base and J 11 bases, with 20 bases left between them. The CDR3 contains 15 residues. The CDR3 reads CASSLEGVPDREQYF. The CDR3 DNA is TGTGCCAGCAGCTTAGAGGGGGTCCCCGACCGTGAGCAGTACTTC.

V gene TRBV9 combines with J gene TRBJ2-3; unclear D gene. Between the trimmed V and J ends, which lost 5 bases and 6 bases, there was a span of 13 bases. This CDR3 contains 13 residues. The germline gives CDR1 SGDLS, CDR2 YYNGEE. The CDR3 loop reads CASSVLVGDTQYF. The DNA of the CDR3 is TGTGCCAGCAGTGTCCTAGTAGGGGATACGCAGTATTTT.

The CDR3 reads CSVDEGGAGYGYTF. Here the CDR3 DNA reads TGCAGCGTTGATGAGGGTGGGGCAGGCTATGGCTACACCTTC. V gene TRBV29-1 combines with J gene TRBJ1-2; maybe TRBD1 (5 bases). The CDR3 is made up of 14 amino acids. Germline loops: CDR1 SQVTM, CDR2 ANQGSEA. Trimming shortened V by 3 bases and J by 4 bases, and 15 bases separated the two germline ends.

This clonotype was counted a single time. The chain combines TRBV20-1 with TRBJ2-3; 9 bases are a match to TRBD2. The ends lost 6 bases at V and 0 bases at J; junction bases unmatched: 7. The V gene's germline CDR1 is DFQATT and CDR2 SNEGSKA (reference sequence). The CDR3 covers 15 residues. CDR3 region: CSALPLAGSTDTQYF. DNA of the CDR3: TGCAGTGCCCTACCCCTAGCGGGGAGCACAGATACGCAGTATTTT.

The rearrangement links TRBV9 to TRBJ2-1, with TRBD2 matching 10 bases. The CDR3 extends over 15 amino acids. Germline V gene data show CDR1 as SGDLS and CDR2 as YYNGEE. Losses at the gene ends were 0 bases for V and 8 bases for J; bases not matched to a gene: 5. The CDR3 DNA sequence: TGTGCCAGCAGCGTAGGCTCTAGCGGGGGCCATGAGCAGTTCTTC. As protein: CASSVGSSGGHEQFF.

The gene calls are TRBV7-2 and TRBJ2-7; possibly TRBD2 for D (7 bases). Germline lookup yields CDR1 SGHTA and CDR2 FQGNSA. The CDR3 is 17 amino acids. Trimming took 5 bases from V and 3 from J, leaving 23 bases between them. The chain's CDR3 is CASSATVHRDYVYEQYF. DNA for the CDR3: TGTGCCAGCAGCGCAACCGTGCACAGGGACTACGTCTACGAGCAGTACTTC.

The chain couples TRBV14 to TRBJ2-6, with a tentative D call TRBD2 (7 bases). The CDR3 runs 20 residues. V lost 0 bases and J lost 4, with 22 bases in between. Germline CDR1 is SGHDN and CDR2 is FVKESK. The CDR3, as DNA: TGTGCCAGCAGCCAAGATCGGGGGGTTAGGACAGCATTCGGGGCCAACGTCCTGACTTTC. Its protein is CASSQDRGVRTAFGANVLTF.

This chain links TRBV20-1 with TRBJ2-1; 15 positions match TRBD2. With 7 bases clipped from V and 10 bases from J, the junction kept 14 bases outside the gene matches. Germline V gives CDR1 DFQATT, CDR2 SNEGSKA (reference sequence). The CDR3 has 16 residues. The CDR3 here is CSVSSGLAGGPGEQFF. Written as DNA, the CDR3 is TGCAGTGTATCATCGGGACTAGCGGGGGGCCCAGGGGAGCAGTTCTTC.

This chain uses TRBV29-1 with TRBJ1-1, with 7 bases lining up with TRBD1. Trimming removed 7 bases from V and 6 bases from J; junction bases left unmatched: 8. Germline V gene sequence: CDR1 SQVTM, CDR2 ANQGSEA. This CDR3 comprises 12 residues. The DNA for the CDR3 is TGCAGCGGGCAGCCAGGGGGGTCTGAAGCTTTCTTT. This gives the protein CSGQPGGSEAFF.

The CDR3 spells CASSGGTGMSLGYTF. CDR3 bases: TGTGCCAGCTCCGGAGGTACAGGGATGTCGCTTGGCTACACCTTC. The chain carries TRBV18 and TRBJ1-2; tentative D call: TRBD1 (6 bases). V gave up 6 bases and J gave up 7 bases, with 21 bases separating them. The germline V gene has CDR1 KGHSH and CDR2 LQKENI. The CDR3 length is 15 residues.

The rearrangement uses TRBV6-6 and TRBJ2-1, with a weak D call TRBD1 (6 bases). V was cut by 6 bases and J by 10 bases, with 19 bases left in between. The germline CDR1 and CDR2 sequences are MNHNY and SVGAGI (reference sequence). CDR3 size: 14 residues. The CDR3 loop reads CASSPTGSGLEQFF. The CDR3 DNA is TGTGCCAGCAGCCCAACAGGGTCTGGGCTCGAGCAGTTCTTC.

Worth noting for this clonotype: One end of the junction does not line up with germline, which may come from a read error. This sequence joins TRBV4-2 and TRBJ1-2, with D possibly TRBD1 on 5 matching bases. This CDR3 region has 17 residues. From germline, CDR1 is LGHNA and CDR2 YNFKEQ. The CDR3 loop reads CAGSQDWGGREDGGYTF. CDR3 nucleotides: TGTGCCGGCAGCCAAGATTGGGGGGGAAGGGAGGATGGAGGCTACACCTTC.

Only a few counts were recorded for this clonotype. The V and J genes are TRBV12-3 or TRBV12-4 and TRBJ2-1, with 7 bases lining up with TRBD1. The trim removed 3 bases at V and 5 bases at J, leaving 10 bases unmatched. The CDR3 sequence is 16 residues long. Here the CDR3 reads CASSFAPGGLNNEQFF. Here the CDR3 DNA reads TGTGCCAGCAGTTTTGCCCCAGGGGGTCTAAACAATGAGCAGTTCTTC.

The chain combines TRBV29-1 with TRBJ1-4, with D possibly matching TRBD1 (5 bases). Deletions cut 2 bases from V and 7 bases from J, with 23 bases between. Germline CDR1 SQVTM, CDR2 ANQGSEA. The CDR3 covers 17 residues. The CDR3 coding sequence is TGCAGCGTTGAATTCTTCTCTTGGGGGGAGGAGGGTGAAAAACTGTTTTTT. Translation: CSVEFFSWGEEGEKLFF.

This clonotype was observed a handful of times. The rearrangement joins TRBV4-1 to TRBJ2-5; D unclear. V was trimmed by 3 bases and J by 5 bases, leaving 13 bases between them. This CDR3 has 14 residues. Germline V gene sequence: CDR1 MGHRA, CDR2 YSYEKL. The chain's CDR3 is CASSHGSIRETQYF. The CDR3 DNA is TGCGCCAGCAGCCACGGTAGTATTCGGGAGACCCAGTACTTC.

This clonotype was detected only once. The rearrangement joins TRBV28 to TRBJ2-4, with TRBD2 matching 9 bases. The J call is in doubt because the DNA end fits TRBJ2-5 better. Germline lookup yields CDR1 MDHEN and CDR2 SYDVKM. The CDR3 covers 16 residues. The CDR3 protein is CASSSSERGDGETQYF. The DNA of the CDR3 is TGTGCCAGCAGTTCGTCGGAGCGGGGGGATGGGGAGACCCAGTACTTC.